This T cell receptor (beta chain) stems from a study of cytomegalovirus exposure and HLA in healthy donors. Regarding the study as a whole: In a later analysis, 15,000 to 20,000 TCR beta sequences were associated with HLA alleles at 0.05 false discovery rate.

PCR amplification relied on 60 Vbeta primers (plus 13 Jbeta primers). Sequencing used immunoSEQ multiplex PCR; TCRdb keeps in-frame clones, though not all of them. The sample lists about 76,000 clones; about 80% were seen once. Points on this clone: Its cognate antigen is unknown.

The CDR3 is 15 residues long. V dropped 6 bases and J dropped 10 bases, with 19 bases sitting between them. Looked up from germline, CDR1 is KGHSH and CDR2 is LQKENI. Sequencing used PBMCs. This sequence originates from a man aged 30 to 39 in good health and CMV-seronegative. The chain couples TRBV18 to TRBJ1-6; D perhaps matches TRBD1 (6 bases). For the CDR3, the DNA is TGTGCCAGCTCGCTGGGGTCCAGGGGAGAGTCACCCCTCCACTTT. Its translation: CASSLGSRGESPLHF.